Shown below are 30 T cell receptor beta chains from a single sample sequenced in a study of blood T cell repertoires in COVID-19 (dated by TCRdb to 2019 to 2021). Receptors were amplified or captured by the immunoSEQ multiplex PCR assay. What TCRdb holds here is the immuneACCESS table cut down to in-frame rearrangements. Part of the clones is not present; checked against another copy, under half of the missing clones reflect an unresolved V gene, and the others are unexplained. The sample table records 55,000 to 85,000 clones; 80% to 90% of these occur just once. Together, the top ten hold roughly a tenth of the sample. The sequenced material came from peripheral blood. All receptors derive from a woman aged 18-35 years with acute or convalescent COVID-19.

This rearrangement joins TRBV29-1 to TRBJ2-3; tentatively, D is TRBD2 (6 bases). The germline V gene has CDR1 SQVTM and CDR2 ANQGSEA. The CDR3 runs to 16 residues. Trimming took 4 bases from V and 1 from J, leaving 18 bases between them. DNA for the CDR3: TGCAGCGTTGTCCACTTAGGCGGGGCTGGCACAGATACGCAGTATTTT. This encodes CSVVHLGGAGTDTQYF.

The genes are TRBV7-2 and TRBJ1-1; TRBD1 might be the D (5 bases). Trimming stripped 5 bases from V and 0 bases from J, with 16 bases between. CDR1 is SGHTA and CDR2 is FQGNSA in the germline V gene. The CDR3 is made up of 16 amino acids. This CDR3 is CASSPLGGGMNTEAFF. The DNA for the CDR3 is TGTGCCAGCAGCCCATTGGGGGGGGGAATGAACACTGAAGCTTTCTTT.

The genes are TRBV15 and TRBJ2-1, with a possible D match to TRBD1 (6 bases). Germline V gene lookup returns CDR1 LNHNV and CDR2 YYDKDF (reference sequence). V was shortened by 5 bases and J by 6 bases, with 20 bases between the two germline ends. The CDR3 extends over 16 amino acids. CDR3 bases: TGTGCCACCAGCCGAAACCAAAAGCCACAGGGCAATGAGCAGTTCTTC. Translating gives CATSRNQKPQGNEQFF.

J is TRBJ2-2 and V is TRBV30, with 7 bases fitting TRBD2. Germline V gives CDR1 GTSNPN, CDR2 SVGIG (reference sequence). The trim removed 2 bases at V and 7 bases at J, leaving 4 bases unmatched. The CDR3 has 13 amino acids. Here the CDR3 reads CAWSYSGGGELFF. The CDR3 bases are TGTGCCTGGAGTTATTCGGGGGGCGGGGAGCTGTTTTTT. The full variable domain, rest sourced from reference TRBV30 and TRBJ2-2, is SQTIHQWPATLVQPVGSPLSLECTVEGTSNPNLYWYRQAAGRGLQLLFYSVGIGQISSEVPQNLSASRPQDRQFILSSKKLLLSDSGFYLCAWSYSGGGELFFGEGSRLTVL.

This chain connects TRBV7-2 to TRBJ1-6; no firm D call. Deletions cut 2 bases from V and 6 bases from J, with 8 bases between. The CDR3 extends over 14 amino acids. The germline V gene encodes CDR1 SGHTA and CDR2 FQGNSA. The CDR3 region is CASSLSRFNSPLHF. Here the CDR3 DNA reads TGTGCCAGCAGCTTATCCAGGTTTAATTCACCCCTCCACTTT.

The chain has TRBV30 and TRBJ1-2; perhaps TRBD1 as D (5 bases). CDR1 and CDR2 from the germline V gene are GTSNPN and SVGIG (reference sequence). Deletions cut 2 bases from V and 9 bases from J, with 13 bases between. The CDR3 has 12 amino acids. CDR3 coding DNA: TGTGCCTGGAGTAGCGGGGGATTCCGCTACACCTTC. Its protein product is CAWSSGGFRYTF.

This clone was seen just once. The rearrangement links TRBV7-2 to TRBJ2-1; 8 bases are a match to TRBD2. The CDR3 has 14 amino acids. The germline V gene encodes CDR1 SGHTA and CDR2 FQGNSA. The ends lost 4 bases at V and 6 bases at J; junction bases unmatched: 5. The CDR3 coding sequence is TGTGCCAGCAGCTCGGGACTAGTTAGCAATGAGCAGTTCTTC. Its translation is CASSSGLVSNEQFF.

A few counts support this clone. This chain uses TRBV5-1 with TRBJ1-1, with D tentatively TRBD1 (5 bases). Germline-derived CDR1 and CDR2 are SGHRS and YFSETQ. The CDR3 runs to 16 residues. Trimming cost V 1 base and J 4 bases, with 17 bases left between them. CDR3 DNA: TGCGCCAGCAGCTTGTGGGCAGGAATCCAGGGCACTGAAGCTTTCTTT. Its translation is CASSLWAGIQGTEAFF.

This clone was seen a few times. This chain connects TRBV5-5 to TRBJ2-3; D might be TRBD2 (7 bases). Germline V gene lookup returns CDR1 SGHKS and CDR2 YYEKEE (reference sequence). The CDR3 has 17 amino acids. The ends were cut back, 0 bases at V and 2 bases at J, with 16 bases in the middle. Written as DNA, the CDR3 is TGTGCCAGCAGCTTGGTGGCGAGGGGGGGCCCCACAGATACGCAGTATTTT. This sequence encodes CASSLVARGGPTDTQYF. Looking up the rest from reference TRBV5-5 and TRBJ2-3 gives the full variable domain: DAGVTQSPTHLIKTRGQQVTLRCSPISGHKSVSWYQQVLGQGPQFIFQYYEKEERGRGNFPDRFSARQFPNYSSELNVNALLLGDSALYLCASSLVARGGPTDTQYFGPGTRLTVL.

The CDR3 reads CASSKVCPGNYGYTF. The CDR3 region has the DNA TGTGCCAGCAGCAAAGTATGTCCGGGAAACTATGGCTACACCTTC. J is TRBJ1-2 and V is TRBV21-1. TRBV21-1 is a recognized pseudogene. This CDR3 has 15 amino acids.

V and J are TRBV11-2 and TRBJ2-5, with 9 bases lining up with TRBD2. CDR1 and CDR2 (germline): SGHAT, FQNNGV. The CDR3 sequence is 14 residues long. After removal of 1 base from V and 5 bases from J, the junction contained 2 bases not matched to a gene. CDR3 sequence (DNA): TGTGCCAGCAGCTTAGCTAGCGGGAAGGAGACCCAGTACTTC. The encoded protein is CASSLASGKETQYF.

The CDR3 DNA is TGTGCCAGCAGCGTAGGAACAGACTATGGCTACACCTTC. The encoded protein is CASSVGTDYGYTF. V usage is TRBV9 and J usage is TRBJ1-2; D is undetermined. From germline, CDR1 is SGDLS and CDR2 YYNGEE. The ends were cut back, 0 bases at V and 3 bases at J, with 6 bases in the middle. The CDR3 consists of 13 residues.

This clone came up a few times. CDR3 residues: CASSPRGTSDYEQYF. The CDR3 DNA is TGCGCCAGCAGCCCAAGGGGCACTAGCGACTACGAGCAGTACTTC. V is TRBV5-1 and J is TRBJ2-7; TRBD2 aligns across 7 bases. Looked up from germline, CDR1 is SGHRS and CDR2 is YFSETQ. V lost 4 bases to trimming and J lost 3 bases; unmatched junction nucleotides: 10. The CDR3 spans 15 residues.

The CDR3 protein is CASSLGHRIGNTIYF. The CDR3 DNA follows: TGTGCCAGCAGTTTAGGGCACCGAATTGGAAACACCATATATTTT. The rearrangement links TRBV28 to TRBJ1-3; unclear D gene. The germline V gene has CDR1 MDHEN and CDR2 SYDVKM. The CDR3 covers 15 residues. Trimming shortened V by 2 bases and J by 3 bases, and 11 bases separated the two germline ends.

The chain joins TRBV5-1 to TRBJ1-1, with 12 bases matching TRBD1. From germline, CDR1 is SGHRS and CDR2 YFSETQ. The ends lost 4 bases at V and 3 bases at J; junction bases unmatched: 7. The CDR3 is 16 residues long. In DNA, the CDR3 is TGCGCCAGCAGCCACGTGGGACAGGGGGCTGACACTGAAGCTTTCTTT. It specifies CASSHVGQGADTEAFF. Combining the CDR3 with reference TRBV5-1 and TRBJ1-1 gives the whole variable domain KAGVTQTPRYLIKTRGQQVTLSCSPISGHRSVSWYQQTPGQGLQFLFEYFSETQRNKGNFPGRFSGRQFSNSRSEMNVSTLELGDSALYLCASSHVGQGADTEAFFGQGTRLTVV.

The rearrangement joins TRBV14 to TRBJ2-2; 8 nucleotides agree with TRBD2. The CDR3 runs to 14 residues. Germline lookup yields CDR1 SGHDN and CDR2 FVKESK. The V gene end was trimmed by 3 bases and the J gene end by 6 bases; junction bases not matched to a gene: 3. CDR3 sequence reads: CASSHLAGPGELFF. As DNA, the CDR3 is TGTGCCAGCAGCCACCTAGCGGGTCCCGGGGAGCTGTTTTTT.

Written as DNA, the CDR3 is TGTGCCAGCAGTGTAACAGGGGGCTCGAACACTGAAGCTTTCTTT. Protein product: CASSVTGGSNTEAFF. The rearrangement links TRBV6-6 to TRBJ1-1, with 9 bases that match TRBD1. With 5 bases clipped from V and 1 base from J, the junction kept 5 bases outside the gene matches. The CDR3 runs to 15 residues. Germline V gene lookup returns CDR1 MNHNY and CDR2 SVGAGI (reference sequence).

V gene TRBV5-6 combines with J gene TRBJ2-3, with no clear D. The V end lost 1 base, the J end lost 1 base, and 7 bases lay between the germline ends. Germline V lookup: CDR1 SGHDT, CDR2 YYEEEE. This CDR3 contains 14 residues. In DNA, the CDR3 is TGTGCCAGCAGCTTGCGAAGCGGCACAGATACGCAGTATTTT. Translating it yields CASSLRSGTDTQYF.

This rearrangement joins TRBV29-1 to TRBJ2-2; D is perhaps TRBD1 (6 bases). The CDR3 is 13 amino acids. The germline V gene encodes CDR1 SQVTM and CDR2 ANQGSEA. V was cut by 4 bases and J by 4 bases, with 10 bases left in between. The DNA of the CDR3 is TGCAGCGTTGCCGACAGGCCCACCGGGGAGCTGTTTTTT. Protein: CSVADRPTGELFF.

V and J are TRBV15 and TRBJ1-5; 10 bases align to TRBD1. This CDR3 comprises 18 residues. Germline-derived CDR1 and CDR2 are LNHNV and YYDKDF (reference sequence). The J segment lost 7 bases and the V segment lost 0 bases, leaving 12 bases of the junction unmatched. The CDR3 region is CATSREGNTGQGLQPQHF. In DNA form, the CDR3 reads TGTGCCACCAGCAGAGAGGGTAATACGGGACAGGGGCTCCAGCCCCAGCATTTT. Based on the CDR3 plus reference TRBV15 and TRBJ1-5, the full variable domain is DAMVIQNPRYQVTQFGKPVTLSCSQTLNHNVMYWYQQKSSQAPKLLFHYYDKDFNNEADTPDNFQSRRPNTSFCFLDIRSPGLGDTAMYLCATSREGNTGQGLQPQHFGDGTRLSIL.

This chain uses TRBV21-1 with TRBJ1-1. TRBV21-1 is given as a pseudogene. The CDR3 has 15 amino acids. The CDR3 region is CASSRLDPGHTEAFF. CDR3 bases: TGTGCCAGCAGCAGACTAGACCCGGGGCACACTGAAGCTTTCTTT.

This clone showed up just once. The V gene is TRBV4-2, the J gene TRBJ2-7, with D maybe TRBD2 (5 bases). Germline V CDR1 and CDR2: LGHNA, YNFKEQ. Between the trimmed V and J ends, which lost 0 bases and 0 bases, there was a span of 9 bases. CDR3 length equals 15 residues. Here the CDR3 DNA reads TGTGCCAGCAGCCAAGAACAGCGGAGCTCCTACGAGCAGTACTTC. Its translation: CASSQEQRSSYEQYF.

CDR3 sequence (DNA): TGTGCCAGCAGTTCCCGAACCCAGGGGGATCATGGCTACACCTTC. Translating it yields CASSSRTQGDHGYTF. This chain uses TRBV27 with TRBJ1-2; 7 bases are shared with TRBD1. Germline V CDR1 and CDR2: MNHEY, SMNVEV (reference sequence). With 4 bases clipped from V and 6 bases from J, the junction kept 11 bases outside the gene matches. The CDR3 contains 15 residues.

The chain employs TRBV19 and TRBJ1-1; TRBD1 aligns across 7 bases. Germline CDR1 reads LNHDA; CDR2 reads SQIVND (reference sequence). The CDR3 covers 14 residues. The V gene end was trimmed by 6 bases and the J gene end by 1 base; junction bases not matched to a gene: 5. The chain's CDR3 is CASSMGQSNTEAFF. DNA of the CDR3: TGTGCCAGTAGCATGGGACAGTCGAACACTGAAGCTTTCTTT.

This sequence joins TRBV7-9 and TRBJ2-6; D is perhaps TRBD2 (6 bases). CDR1 and CDR2 (germline): SEHNR, FQNEAQ (reference sequence). The length of the CDR3 is 16 residues. V was trimmed by 5 bases and J by 4 bases, leaving 15 bases between them. The CDR3 sequence: CASSPSGDLGANVLTF. The CDR3 DNA is TGTGCCAGCAGCCCTAGTGGGGACTTAGGGGCCAACGTCCTGACTTTC.

This chain links TRBV10-2 with TRBJ2-2; D is ambiguous. The V gene lost 3 bases and the J gene lost 11 bases, with 16 bases spanning the gap. The CDR3 sequence is 14 residues long. Germline CDR1 is WSHSY and CDR2 is SAAADI. CDR3 bases: TGCGCCAGCAGTGATCGGTCCCGTCTTCCCGAGCTGTTTTTT. It specifies CASSDRSRLPELFF.

This clone was seen only a few times. This sequence joins TRBV2 and TRBJ1-5; possible D gene TRBD1, 6 bases. CDR3 length: 15 residues. The V gene's germline CDR1 is SNHLY and CDR2 FYNNEI. V was pared by 7 bases and J by 5 bases, with 18 bases between. The CDR3 DNA reads as TGTGCCAGCAATCTACAGGGTGCACGGGATCAGCCCCAGCATTTT. Translating gives CASNLQGARDQPQHF.

Written as DNA, the CDR3 is TGCGCCAGCAGCCAAGGTACCGGGAACTATGGCTACACCTTC. This sequence encodes CASSQGTGNYGYTF. The chain is built from TRBV4-3 and TRBJ1-2; D is unresolved. Germline CDR1 reads LGHNA; CDR2 reads YSLEER. The CDR3 covers 14 residues. Trimming removed 1 base from V and 2 bases from J, with 8 bases in between.

The chain links TRBV15 to TRBJ1-5; D is perhaps TRBD1 (5 bases). CDR1 LNHNV and CDR2 YYDKDF come from the germline V gene (reference sequence). Between the trimmed V and J ends, which lost 4 bases and 2 bases, there was a span of 6 bases. The CDR3 has 13 amino acids. CDR3 amino acids: CATSTRGNQPQHF. CDR3 DNA: TGTGCCACCAGCACCAGGGGCAATCAGCCCCAGCATTTT.

The CDR3 is CASSGRLAGKQETQYF. As DNA, the CDR3 is TGTGCCAGCAGTGGGCGGCTAGCGGGGAAACAAGAGACCCAGTACTTC. The rearrangement uses TRBV2 and TRBJ2-5; 9 positions match TRBD2. Unmatched junction bases numbered 8, after V lost 4 bases and J lost 2 bases. CDR3 length: 16 residues. The germline gives CDR1 SNHLY, CDR2 FYNNEI.